The 25 T cell receptor beta chains presented below share a single source sample, sequenced in a study of CD8 T cells in ankylosing spondylitis. TCRdb independently ran MiXCR on the 5' RACE reads; one entry per CDR3 protein. This sample yields about 240,000 distinct CDR3 sequences, of which approximately 9% are seen a single time; approximately 6.3% belongs to the top ten. Sequenced: blood, either unsorted or a sorted T cell fraction (not recorded which). These receptors came from a male donor with ankylosing spondylitis or in good health (not recorded which).

This clonotype appeared many times. CDR3 region: CSARIRDRGETQYF. CDR3 nucleotides: TGCAGTGCTAGAATCAGGGACAGGGGGGAGACCCAGTACTTC. The gene calls are TRBV20-1 and TRBJ2-5, with 11 bases identical to TRBD1. The V and J ends lost 2 bases and 5 bases, in that order; junction bases with no gene match: 4. This CDR3 is built from 14 residues. Looked up from germline, CDR1 is DFQATT and CDR2 is SNEGSKA (reference sequence).

This clonotype appeared many times. The chain recombines TRBV5-1 with TRBJ1-2; D possibly corresponds to TRBD1 (6 bases). There are 13 residues in the CDR3. Trimming left V 3 bases short and J 3 bases short, with 9 bases between. In germline, CDR1 is SGHRS, CDR2 YFSETQ. The CDR3 sequence is CASSSTGHYGYTF. For the CDR3, the DNA is TGCGCCAGCAGCTCGACAGGCCACTATGGCTACACCTTC.

This clonotype was found many times. The J gene is TRBJ2-2, the V gene TRBV4-3; 7 bases map to TRBD2. This CDR3 spans 15 amino acids. The V segment lost 4 bases and the J segment 3 bases; nucleotides outside the gene matches: 5. Germline V lookup: CDR1 LGHNA, CDR2 YSLEER. Here the CDR3 DNA reads TGCGCCAGCAGCCCAAAACTAGCGTACACCGGGGAGCTGTTTTTT. This encodes CASSPKLAYTGELFF.

This chain connects TRBV12-3 or TRBV12-4 to TRBJ2-7; weak D call: TRBD2 (6 bases). The CDR3 runs to 13 residues. V lost 2 bases, J lost 7 bases, and 12 bases lay in between. CDR3 sequence: CASSLNGGEEQYF. The DNA for the CDR3 is TGTGCCAGCAGTTTAAACGGGGGAGAGGAGCAGTACTTC.

V gene TRBV7-9 combines with J gene TRBJ1-2; TRBD1 is a possible D gene (5 bases). The germline gives CDR1 SEHNR, CDR2 FQNEAQ (reference sequence). Deletions cut 4 bases from V and 2 bases from J, with 11 bases between. This CDR3 region has 14 residues. The CDR3 bases are TGTGCCAGCAGCTCGACAGAAAACAACTATGGCTACACCTTC. Its protein is CASSSTENNYGYTF.

This clonotype showed up just a few times. V usage is TRBV29-1 and J usage is TRBJ2-3; 14 nucleotides align to TRBD2. The CDR3 is 15 residues long. The V segment lost 5 bases and the J segment 5 bases; nucleotides outside the gene matches: 6. CDR1 and CDR2 from the germline V gene are SQVTM and ANQGSEA. The CDR3 DNA reads as TGCAGCGTTCCTAGACTAGCGGGAGGGGGAGATACGCAGTATTTT. Amino acid sequence: CSVPRLAGGGDTQYF.

Written as DNA, the CDR3 is TGTGCCAGCAGCACCTCCCGGCAGGGGAGATCCCAGTACTTC. Its protein product is CASSTSRQGRSQYF. This chain links TRBV6-1 with TRBJ2-5; D is possibly TRBD1 (6 bases). The CDR3 loop spans 14 amino acids. The V end lost 6 bases, the J end lost 9 bases, and 20 bases lay between the germline ends. Germline V CDR1 and CDR2: MNHNS, SASEGT.

Many counts were recorded for this clonotype. The germline gene is not matched at one end of the junction; a read error may be the cause. The chain employs TRBV7-7 and TRBJ2-3; D is unclear. The CDR3 extends over 13 amino acids. The germline CDR1 and CDR2 sequences are SSHAT and FNYEAQ (reference sequence). DNA of the CDR3: TGTGCTAGCAGCTTAACGGACGTGGATACGCAGTATTTT. Protein product: CASSLTDVDTQYF.

This clonotype was recorded a few times. This chain uses TRBV5-1 with TRBJ2-1; D might be TRBD1 (6 bases). The ends were cut back, 4 bases at V and 2 bases at J, with 19 bases in the middle. CDR3 size: 17 residues. Germline-derived CDR1 and CDR2 are SGHRS and YFSETQ. The CDR3 here is CASSPGGQGRTYNEQFF. The CDR3 DNA is TGCGCCAGCAGCCCCGGAGGCCAGGGGCGGACCTACAATGAGCAGTTCTTC. The whole variable domain, remainder taken from reference TRBV5-1 and TRBJ2-1, is KAGVTQTPRYLIKTRGQQVTLSCSPISGHRSVSWYQQTPGQGLQFLFEYFSETQRNKGNFPGRFSGRQFSNSRSEMNVSTLELGDSALYLCASSPGGQGRTYNEQFFGPGTRLTVL.

At least ten counts were recorded for this clonotype. This chain joins TRBV3-1 and TRBJ2-3; the match to TRBD2 covers 7 bases. The CDR3 runs 16 residues. Unmatched junction bases numbered 7, after V lost 0 bases and J lost 4 bases. The V gene's germline CDR1 is LGHDT and CDR2 YNNKEL (reference sequence). The CDR3 loop is CASSQDGGEWADTQYF. The CDR3 DNA reads as TGTGCCAGCAGCCAAGATGGGGGGGAGTGGGCAGATACGCAGTATTTT.

This clonotype showed up just a few times. The V call is TRBV5-5, the J call TRBJ2-3; D is unresolved. Deletions cut 6 bases from V and 1 base from J, with 12 bases between. Germline V gives CDR1 SGHKS, CDR2 YYEKEE (reference sequence). The CDR3 has 14 amino acids. The CDR3 sequence: CASTHTLGTDTQYF. The CDR3 DNA follows: TGTGCCAGCACCCATACTTTGGGCACAGATACGCAGTATTTT.

In its sample, this clonotype was seen many times. This chain joins TRBV7-9 and TRBJ2-5; 7 bases match TRBD1. With V trimmed by 4 bases and J by 4 bases, 6 bases remained unmatched. Per germline, CDR1 SEHNR and CDR2 FQNEAQ (reference sequence). The CDR3 covers 14 residues. The CDR3 is CASSSPGQLETQYF. The CDR3 nucleotides read TGTGCCAGCAGCTCGCCGGGACAGCTAGAGACCCAGTACTTC.

This clonotype was detected ten times or more. The rearrangement joins TRBV20-1 to TRBJ2-1, with TRBD2 identical over 8 bases. Germline V gene sequence: CDR1 DFQATT, CDR2 SNEGSKA (reference sequence). The V segment lost 1 base and the J segment 3 bases; nucleotides outside the gene matches: 14. The CDR3 sequence is 18 residues long. The CDR3 loop reads CSARVDGRASLSYNEQFF. The CDR3 DNA is TGCAGTGCTAGAGTCGACGGGAGGGCCTCCCTAAGCTACAATGAGCAGTTCTTC.

This clonotype showed up just a few times. The chain carries TRBV6-5 and TRBJ2-2; D gene ambiguous. This CDR3 contains 14 residues. V was trimmed by 2 bases and J by 1 base, leaving 5 bases between them. CDR1 is MNHEY and CDR2 is SVGAGI in the germline V gene. The CDR3 is CASSYVENTGELFF. As DNA, the CDR3 is TGTGCCAGCAGTTACGTCGAGAACACCGGGGAGCTGTTTTTT.

This clonotype was seen repeatedly, ten times or more. The J gene is TRBJ2-2, the V gene TRBV5-6; the match to TRBD2 covers 9 bases. CDR1 is SGHDT, CDR2 YYEEEE, per germline. The CDR3 length is 16 residues. The trim removed 0 bases at V and 3 bases at J, leaving 3 bases unmatched. The CDR3 spells CASSLELAGYTGELFF. The CDR3 coding sequence is TGTGCCAGCAGCTTGGAGCTAGCGGGATACACCGGGGAGCTGTTTTTT.

The CDR3 spells CASSPARLAVNSGANVLTF. In DNA, the CDR3 is TGTGCCAGCTCACCGGCCCGTCTAGCGGTCAACTCTGGGGCCAACGTCCTGACTTTC. The chain links TRBV18 to TRBJ2-6, with 7 nucleotides matching TRBD2. Per germline, CDR1 KGHSH and CDR2 LQKENI. The V segment lost 3 bases and the J segment 0 bases; nucleotides outside the gene matches: 11. The CDR3 has 19 residues. The full variable domain, completed using reference TRBV18 and TRBJ2-6, is NAGVMQNPRHLVRRRGQEARLRCSPMKGHSHVYWYRQLPEEGLKFMVYLQKENIIDESGMPKERFSAEFPKEGPSILRIQQVVRGDSAAYFCASSPARLAVNSGANVLTFGAGSRLTVL.

This clonotype was seen at least ten times. The chain joins TRBV18 to TRBJ2-7, with 10 bases lining up with TRBD1. Germline V CDR1 and CDR2: KGHSH, LQKENI. After removal of 3 bases from V and 6 bases from J, the junction contained 5 bases not matched to a gene. The CDR3 loop spans 14 amino acids. CDR3 residues: CASSPGTGDSEQYF. The CDR3 DNA is TGTGCCAGCTCACCCGGGACAGGGGATTCCGAGCAGTACTTC. Looking up the rest from reference TRBV18 and TRBJ2-7 gives the full variable domain: NAGVMQNPRHLVRRRGQEARLRCSPMKGHSHVYWYRQLPEEGLKFMVYLQKENIIDESGMPKERFSAEFPKEGPSILRIQQVVRGDSAAYFCASSPGTGDSEQYFGPGTRLTVT.

At least ten counts were recorded for this clonotype. The chain is built from TRBV10-3 and TRBJ1-2, with 8 nucleotides matching TRBD1. The CDR3 runs 13 residues. Germline CDR1 and CDR2: ENHRY and SYGVKD. Losses at the gene ends were 6 bases for V and 4 bases for J; bases not matched to a gene: 4. As DNA, the CDR3 is TGTGCCATCAGCCCCGGGACAGGCTATGGCTACACCTTC. Protein: CAISPGTGYGYTF.

This clonotype was seen many times. CDR3 loop: CASSKGQGYGYTF. CDR3 nucleotide sequence: TGTGCCAGCAGCAAAGGCCAGGGCTATGGCTACACCTTC. The gene calls are TRBV7-2 and TRBJ1-2; tentative D call: TRBD1 (5 bases). With 5 bases removed from V and 4 bases from J, the gap between germline ends came to 11 bases. Germline CDR1 reads SGHTA; CDR2 reads FQGNSA. This CDR3 is 13 amino acids long. Filled out from reference TRBV7-2 and TRBJ1-2, the complete variable domain reads GAGVSQSPSNKVTEKGKDVELRCDPISGHTALYWYRQSLGQGLEFLIYFQGNSAPDKSGLPSDRFSAERTGGSVSTLTIQRTQQEDSAVYLCASSKGQGYGYTFGSGTRLTVV.

This clonotype was counted at least ten times. The genes are TRBV6-1 and TRBJ1-6; the D is unclear. The CDR3 consists of 16 residues. Germline CDR1 reads MNHNS; CDR2 reads SASEGT. Trimming pared 5 bases from V and 7 bases from J, leaving 18 bases between. CDR3 loop: CASSRTEGSANSPLHF. Here the CDR3 DNA reads TGTGCCAGCAGTCGGACTGAGGGCTCGGCGAATTCACCCCTCCACTTT.

This clonotype was counted only a few times. V gene TRBV5-1 combines with J gene TRBJ2-7, with TRBD1 matching 9 bases. Germline V lookup: CDR1 SGHRS, CDR2 YFSETQ. The CDR3 length is 14 residues. After removal of 4 bases from V and 5 bases from J, the junction contained 7 bases not matched to a gene. CDR3 nucleotides: TGCGCCAGCAGCATCAGGACAGGGGCCCACGAGCAGTACTTC. Translating it yields CASSIRTGAHEQYF.

At least ten counts were recorded for this clonotype. Relative to the germline gene, one junction end is altered; a read error may explain this. The chain joins TRBV6-1 to TRBJ2-1; no clear D. The CDR3 runs 14 residues. The germline gives CDR1 MNHNS, CDR2 SASEGT. CDR3 protein: CASTPAPGPHEQFF. The CDR3 coding sequence is TGTGCAAGCACCCCGGCCCCTGGGCCCCATGAGCAGTTCTTC.

The V gene is TRBV7-9, the J gene TRBJ2-1; D perhaps matches TRBD2 (5 bases). The CDR3 is made up of 13 amino acids. The V end was cut by 5 bases, the J end by 8 bases, with 13 bases between. Germline CDR1 SEHNR, CDR2 FQNEAQ (reference sequence). Here the CDR3 DNA reads TGTGCCAGCAGCACTCCCTCTAGCTATGAGCAGTTCTTC. Encoded protein: CASSTPSSYEQFF. Using reference TRBV7-9 and TRBJ2-1 for the parts outside the CDR3, the full variable domain is DTGVSQNPRHKITKRGQNVTFRCDPISEHNRLYWYRQTLGQGPEFLTYFQNEAQLEKSRLLSDRFSAERPKGSFSTLEIQRTEQGDSAMYLCASSTPSSYEQFFGPGTRLTVL.

In its sample, this clonotype was seen many times. The chain recombines TRBV7-2 with TRBJ2-1; D might be TRBD2 (6 bases). The germline V gene encodes CDR1 SGHTA and CDR2 FQGNSA. The CDR3 contains 17 residues. Trimming left V 5 bases short and J 0 bases short, with 17 bases between. The CDR3 protein is CASSLPRDFISYNEQFF. CDR3 DNA sequence: TGTGCCAGCAGCCTACCGCGGGACTTCATCTCCTACAATGAGCAGTTCTTC.

This clonotype was recorded at least ten times. The chain is built from TRBV10-3 and TRBJ1-6; D perhaps matches TRBD1 (6 bases). The CDR3 is 16 amino acids. The germline gives CDR1 ENHRY, CDR2 SYGVKD. Between the trimmed V and J ends, which lost 2 bases and 9 bases, there was a span of 17 bases. The CDR3 bases are TGTGCCATCAGTGAGCGCCCTGCGGGGGGCGGTTCACCCCTCCACTTT. The encoded protein is CAISERPAGGGSPLHF.